A single sample gave rise to the 19 T cell receptor beta chains below, sequenced in a study of vaccination effects on CD4 cells after COVID-19. These receptors' antigens are unknown. Following an approximately 10-day culture, CD4+ T cells were purified. The repertoire was sequenced with immunoSEQ multiplex PCR; TCRdb's copy has only in-frame clones and lacks some. Here the sample spans 35,000 to 40,000 clones, 65% to 80% being singletons. This specimen was CD4+ T cells from PBMCs cultured without peptide, taken before COVID-19 vaccination. These receptors all stem from a human donor who received a COVID-19 vaccine.

The V and J genes are TRBV30 and TRBJ2-4; 9 nucleotides agree with TRBD1. CDR3 length: 14 residues. The V and J ends lost 1 base and 5 bases, in that order; junction bases with no gene match: 3. Germline CDR1 is GTSNPN and CDR2 is SVGIG (reference sequence). The DNA of the CDR3 is TGTGCCTGGAGTGCGTGGACAGGGGAAAACATTCAGTACTTC. Amino acid sequence: CAWSAWTGENIQYF.

V usage is TRBV6-1 and J usage is TRBJ1-1; no clear D gene. Trimming removed 3 bases from V and 1 base from J, with 9 bases in between. The CDR3 sequence is 14 residues long. Germline CDR1 MNHNS, CDR2 SASEGT. Here the CDR3 reads CASSDINRNTEAFF. In DNA form, the CDR3 reads TGTGCCAGCAGTGATATAAACAGGAACACTGAAGCTTTCTTT.

This clone was counted once. The chain carries TRBV9 and TRBJ2-3, with 10 bases identical to TRBD2. The germline V gene encodes CDR1 SGDLS and CDR2 YYNGEE. The CDR3 contains 17 residues. Losses at the gene ends were 2 bases for V and 4 bases for J; bases not matched to a gene: 10. CDR3 sequence (DNA): TGTGCCAGCAGCGTCCAGCGGGGGGGCCAAGGAGCAGATACGCAGTATTTT. This codes for CASSVQRGGQGADTQYF.

As DNA, the CDR3 is TGCGCCAGCAGCTTCGGGACAGTTTCCGGGGAGCTGTTTTTT. Its translation: CASSFGTVSGELFF. This rearrangement joins TRBV5-1 to TRBJ2-2, with 7 bases lining up with TRBD1. There are 14 residues in the CDR3. The germline V gene encodes CDR1 SGHRS and CDR2 YFSETQ. Germline trimming cut 2 bases from V and 6 bases from J; bases unmatched to any gene: 4.

The chain couples TRBV11-2 to TRBJ1-2; D is unresolved. This CDR3 is built from 15 residues. The V end was cut by 0 bases, the J end by 2 bases, with 10 bases between. The germline V gene encodes CDR1 SGHAT and CDR2 FQNNGV. The CDR3 DNA sequence: TGTGCCAGCAGCTTAGATCCTGCGGCGAACTATGGCTACACCTTC. Its translation: CASSLDPAANYGYTF. The complete variable domain, with remaining parts taken from reference TRBV11-2 and TRBJ1-2, reads EAGVAQSPRYKIIEKRQSVAFWCNPISGHATLYWYQQILGQGPKLLIQFQNNGVVDDSQLPKDRFSAERLKGVDSTLKIQPAKLEDSAVYLCASSLDPAANYGYTFGSGTRLTVV.

The chain joins TRBV12-3 or TRBV12-4 to TRBJ2-3; D is possibly TRBD2 (6 bases). CDR3 length: 13 amino acids. The germline V and J ends were trimmed by 8 bases and 0 bases, with 9 bases remaining between them. CDR3 in DNA: TGTGCCAGCGTGGGGAGGAGCACAGATACGCAGTATTTT. Translating it yields CASVGRSTDTQYF.

This clone came up a few times. This chain connects TRBV19 to TRBJ1-2, with TRBD1 as a possible D gene (5 bases). Germline V CDR1 and CDR2: LNHDA, SQIVND (reference sequence). The CDR3 covers 13 residues. With 4 bases removed from V and 7 bases from J, the gap between germline ends came to 13 bases. The CDR3 spells CASSNPSRGGYTF. In DNA, the CDR3 is TGTGCCAGTAGTAATCCCTCTAGGGGTGGCTACACCTTC.

J is TRBJ1-6 and V is TRBV6-1, with 8 positions matching TRBD1. The CDR3 loop spans 14 amino acids. Germline lookup yields CDR1 MNHNS and CDR2 SASEGT. After removal of 2 bases from V and 7 bases from J, the junction contained 1 base not matched to a gene. CDR3 nucleotide sequence: TGTGCCAGCAGTGAAAGACAGGGGAATTCACCCCTCCACTTT. This gives the protein CASSERQGNSPLHF.

The chain carries TRBV6-6 and TRBJ1-6, with 10 bases identical to TRBD1. Germline V gene sequence: CDR1 MNHNY, CDR2 SVGAGI (reference sequence). The CDR3 is 15 residues long. The junction had 2 bases not matched to a gene; V was cut back by 2 bases and J by 7 bases. CDR3 in DNA: TGTGCCAGCAGTTACACGACAGGGGGCAATTCACCCCTCCACTTT. Its protein product is CASSYTTGGNSPLHF.

The chain links TRBV10-3 to TRBJ1-2; 9 nucleotides line up with TRBD1. CDR3 length equals 15 residues. V dropped 7 bases and J dropped 4; count of bases not matched to a gene: 10. Germline CDR1 and CDR2: ENHRY and SYGVKD. The chain's CDR3 is CAITNRDRASYGYTF. DNA of the CDR3: TGTGCCATCACCAACCGGGACAGGGCTAGCTATGGCTACACCTTC.

The genes are TRBV10-3 and TRBJ1-3, with D possibly matching TRBD1 (6 bases). The CDR3 runs 17 residues. Trimming pared 2 bases from V and 0 bases from J, leaving 14 bases between. Germline V gives CDR1 ENHRY, CDR2 SYGVKD. The CDR3 nucleotides read TGTGCCATCAGTGAGGGCGGGGGCAGATCCTCTGGAAACACCATATATTTT. Its translation: CAISEGGGRSSGNTIYF.

The CDR3 nucleotides are TGTGCCAGCAGCTCACAGGGGGCGGCCAAAAACATTCAGTACTTC. Its protein is CASSSQGAAKNIQYF. The chain recombines TRBV7-9 with TRBJ2-4, with TRBD1 matching over 9 bases. This CDR3 region has 15 residues. Trimming cost V 4 bases and J 1 base; bases outside gene matches: 2. Germline V CDR1 and CDR2: SEHNR, FQNEAQ (reference sequence).

The chain has TRBV7-8 and TRBJ1-1; D is uncertain. The CDR3 is 13 amino acids. Germline V gene sequence: CDR1 SGHVS, CDR2 FQNEAQ. Trimming stripped 3 bases from V and 0 bases from J, with 5 bases between. The CDR3 loop is CASSLRMNTEAFF. The CDR3 nucleotides read TGTGCCAGCAGCTTGAGGATGAACACTGAAGCTTTCTTT.

The gene calls are TRBV28 and TRBJ1-1, with D maybe TRBD1 (6 bases). This CDR3 has 14 residues. Trimming left V 3 bases short and J 5 bases short, with 13 bases between. Germline V gives CDR1 MDHEN, CDR2 SYDVKM. CDR3 residues: CASSFRGRKTEAFF. DNA for the CDR3: TGTGCCAGCAGTTTCAGGGGAAGAAAAACTGAAGCTTTCTTT.

The chain employs TRBV2 and TRBJ1-5; the D is unclear. V was pared by 1 base and J by 2 bases, with 9 bases between. This CDR3 comprises 15 residues. CDR1 and CDR2 (germline): SNHLY, FYNNEI. CDR3 region: CASSEDGPGNQPQHF. The DNA of the CDR3 is TGTGCCAGCAGTGAAGATGGGCCCGGCAATCAGCCCCAGCATTTT.

The chain joins TRBV5-6 to TRBJ1-4; unclear D gene. V shed 0 bases and J shed 11 bases, with 11 bases lying between them. The CDR3 spans 13 residues. The germline V gene has CDR1 SGHDT and CDR2 YYEEEE. The CDR3: CASSLVQAPKLFF. The CDR3 region has the DNA TGTGCCAGCAGCTTGGTGCAGGCCCCTAAACTGTTTTTT.

The V and J genes are TRBV3-1 (or the pseudogene TRBV3-2) and TRBJ1-1, with TRBD1 matching 8 bases. This CDR3 has 14 amino acids. CDR1 is LGHDT, CDR2 YNNKEL, per germline (reference sequence). V lost 7 bases to trimming and J lost 4 bases; unmatched junction nucleotides: 8. In DNA form, the CDR3 reads TGTGCCAGCAAGGCAGGGGGCGCGGGCACTGAAGCTTTCTTT. Protein product: CASKAGGAGTEAFF.

In nucleotides, the CDR3 is TGTGCCAGCAGCCACAGAAGCTCTGGGGCCAACGTCCTGACTTTC. Translating gives CASSHRSSGANVLTF. The chain joins TRBV7-9 to TRBJ2-6; the D is unclear. There are 15 residues in the CDR3. Germline V gene sequence: CDR1 SEHNR, CDR2 FQNEAQ (reference sequence). Deletions cut 5 bases from V and 0 bases from J, with 8 bases between.

This clone was recorded a few times. CDR3 sequence (DNA): TGTGCCAGCAGTCCACAGGGCTCCCATGGCTACACCTTC. It translates to CASSPQGSHGYTF. The chain has TRBV7-2 and TRBJ1-2; a weak D match, TRBD1 (6 bases). Trimming stripped 6 bases from V and 6 bases from J, with 14 bases between. Germline V lookup: CDR1 SGHTA, CDR2 FQGNSA. The CDR3 runs to 13 residues. Based on the CDR3 plus reference TRBV7-2 and TRBJ1-2, the full variable domain is GAGVSQSPSNKVTEKGKDVELRCDPISGHTALYWYRQSLGQGLEFLIYFQGNSAPDKSGLPSDRFSAERTGGSVSTLTIQRTQQEDSAVYLCASSPQGSHGYTFGSGTRLTVV.